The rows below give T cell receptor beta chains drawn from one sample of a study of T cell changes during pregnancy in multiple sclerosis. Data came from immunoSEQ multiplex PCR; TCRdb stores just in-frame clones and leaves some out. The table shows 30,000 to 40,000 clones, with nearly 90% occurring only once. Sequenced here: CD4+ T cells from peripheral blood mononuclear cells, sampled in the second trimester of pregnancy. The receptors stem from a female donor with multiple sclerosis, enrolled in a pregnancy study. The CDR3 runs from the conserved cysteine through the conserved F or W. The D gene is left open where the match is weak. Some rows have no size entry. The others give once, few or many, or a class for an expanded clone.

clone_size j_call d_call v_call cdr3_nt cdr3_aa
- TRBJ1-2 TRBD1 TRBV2 TGTGCCAGCAGTGAAGTAGGTGGGGGACAGGATGGCTACACCTTC CASSEVGGGQDGYTF
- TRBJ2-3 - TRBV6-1 TGTGCCAGCAGGAAAATACTTTCTACGACAGATACGCAGTATTTT CASRKILSTTDTQYF
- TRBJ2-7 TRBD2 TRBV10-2 TGCGCCAGCAGAGGGAGCGGGATTTACGAGCAGTACTTC CASRGSGIYEQYF
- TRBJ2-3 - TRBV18 TGTGCCAGCTCACTGACAACTAGCACAGATACGCAGTATTTT CASSLTTSTDTQYF
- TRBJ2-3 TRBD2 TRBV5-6 TGTGCCAGCAGCTTGGGGCTAGCGGGAGGGCCTCTCCCAGATACGCAGTATTTT CASSLGLAGGPLPDTQYF
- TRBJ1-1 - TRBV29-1 TGCAGCGTTCAGACAAACATGAACACTGAAGCTTTCTTT CSVQTNMNTEAFF
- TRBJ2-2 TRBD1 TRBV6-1 TGTGCCAGCAGTGAAGGAAAGGGACAGGGGGCGCGAGGGGAGCTGTTTTTT CASSEGKGQGARGELFF
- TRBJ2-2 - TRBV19 TGTGCCAGTATTAGCACCGGGGAGCTGTTTTTT CASISTGELFF
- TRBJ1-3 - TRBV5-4 TGTGCCAGCAGCTCCCTAAGCTCTGGAAACACCATATATTTT CASSSLSSGNTIYF
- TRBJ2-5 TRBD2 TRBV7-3 TGTGCCAGCAGCTTATTAGGACTAGCGGGAGGGGAGGAGACCCAGTACTTC CASSLLGLAGGEETQYF
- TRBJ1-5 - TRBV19 TGTGCCAGTAGTATGGCACAGGAGCCCCAGCATTTT CASSMAQEPQHF
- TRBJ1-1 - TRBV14 TGTGCCAGCAGCCGACCACAGAACGTAAACACTGAAGCTTTCTTT CASSRPQNVNTEAFF
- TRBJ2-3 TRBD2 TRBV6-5 TGTGCCAGCAGGCGACTAGCGGGAGGAGATACGCAGTATTTT CASRRLAGGDTQYF
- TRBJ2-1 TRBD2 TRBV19 TGTGCCAGTAGTGTTAATCTTGGGGGAGGGCCGGGTGAGCAGTTCTTC CASSVNLGGGPGEQFF
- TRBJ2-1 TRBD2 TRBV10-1 TGCGCCAGCAGGGGACTAGTGATATACAATGAGCAGTTCTTC CASRGLVIYNEQFF
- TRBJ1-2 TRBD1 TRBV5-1 TGCGCCAGCAGCTCGACAGGGGGTGGCTACACCTTC CASSSTGGGYTF
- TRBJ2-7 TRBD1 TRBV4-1 TGCGCCAGCAGCTCCCCAGGGGGTTTCTACGAGCAGTACTTC CASSSPGGFYEQYF
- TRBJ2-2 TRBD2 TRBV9 TGTGCCAGCAGCGTAGGGCGGGAGGGCACCGGGGAGCTGTTTTTT CASSVGREGTGELFF
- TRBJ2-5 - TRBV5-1 TGCGCCAGCAGCTTGGGGGCAGGAGGGTACCAAGAGACCCAGTACTTC CASSLGAGGYQETQYF
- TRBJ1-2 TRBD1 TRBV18 TGTGCCAGCTCACCACCCGTGACAGGGTTCCTTGGCTACACCTTC CASSPPVTGFLGYTF
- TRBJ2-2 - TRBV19 TGTGCCAGTAGTCTCGGGAGTGTAGACACCGGGGAGCTGTTTTTT CASSLGSVDTGELFF
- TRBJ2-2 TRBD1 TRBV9 TGTGCCAGCAGCCCACGGGACAGGGGGCGGGCCGGGGAGCTGTTTTTT CASSPRDRGRAGELFF
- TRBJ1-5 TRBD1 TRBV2 TGTGCCAGCAAGAATAGGGGGCCAAGAAGTCAGCCCCAGCATTTT CASKNRGPRSQPQHF
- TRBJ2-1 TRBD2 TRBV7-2 TGTGCCAGCAGCTTAGAGGCTAGCGGCCTCCCTCGGGAGCAGTTCTTC CASSLEASGLPREQFF
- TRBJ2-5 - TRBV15 TGTGCCACCAGCAGTTACCAAACAGGGTCTGCGGAGACCCAGTACTTC CATSSYQTGSAETQYF
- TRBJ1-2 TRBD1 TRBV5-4 TGTGCCAGCAGCCCCGTGGGACAGGACTATGGCTACACCTTC CASSPVGQDYGYTF
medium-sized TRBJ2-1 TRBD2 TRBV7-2 TGTGCCAGCAGCCGGTCCGGGACTAAATTCAATGAGCAGTTCTTC CASSRSGTKFNEQFF
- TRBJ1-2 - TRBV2 TGTGCCAGCAAGGAGGACCTTAACTATGGCTACACCTTC CASKEDLNYGYTF
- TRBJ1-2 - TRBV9 TGTGCCAGCAGCTACCGACAGGACTATGGCTACACCTTC CASSYRQDYGYTF
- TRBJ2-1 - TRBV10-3 TGTGCCATCAGGGGGGTGGGGGCGGAGGCCCTTGAGCAGTTCTTC CAIRGVGAEALEQFF
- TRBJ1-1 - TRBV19 TGTGCCAGTAGTAGCCGAGGACGGGGATTGACTGAAGCTTTCTTT CASSSRGRGLTEAFF
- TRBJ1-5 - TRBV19 TGTGCCAGTAGTATCACAGGGTCGGATCAGCCCCAGCATTTT CASSITGSDQPQHF
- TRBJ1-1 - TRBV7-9 TGTGCCAGCAGCCCCAATATGGGGGCTGGAGACACTGAAGCTTTCTTT CASSPNMGAGDTEAFF
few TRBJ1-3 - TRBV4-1 TGCGCCAGCAGCCAAGATAGACAGGCCCGATCGCGCTACACCATATATTTT CASSQDRQARSRYTIYF
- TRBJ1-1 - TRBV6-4 TGTGCCAGCAGTATCAGGGAAAACACTGAAGCTTTCTTT CASSIRENTEAFF
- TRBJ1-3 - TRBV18 TGTGCCAGCTCACCAGCCCCAGGGGTTGGAAACACCATATATTTT CASSPAPGVGNTIYF
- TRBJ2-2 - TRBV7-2 TGTGCCAGCAGCAGGACAGTCGCCGGGGAGCTGTTTTTT CASSRTVAGELFF
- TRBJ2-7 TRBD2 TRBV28 TGTGCCAGCAGCAATAGCGGGAGGACCTACGAGCAGTACTTC CASSNSGRTYEQYF
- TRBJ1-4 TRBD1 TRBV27 TGTGCCAGCGCCGGACAGGGTTTCGTGAATAATGAAAAACTGTTTTTT CASAGQGFVNNEKLFF
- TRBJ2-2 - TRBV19 TGTGCCAGTAGTGCCCCAGGGTTTTCGAACACCGGGGAGCTGTTTTTT CASSAPGFSNTGELFF
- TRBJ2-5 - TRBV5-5 TGTGCCAGCAGCCCACAGGGTAGGGAGACCCAGTACTTC CASSPQGRETQYF
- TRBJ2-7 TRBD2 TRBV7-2 TGTGCCAGCAGCTTAGCGGGGGAGGGAGCGGCCATCTACGAGCAGTACTTC CASSLAGEGAAIYEQYF
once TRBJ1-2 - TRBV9 TGTGCCAGCAGCGTAGATGGGCGACCCACCTATGGCTACACCTTC CASSVDGRPTYGYTF
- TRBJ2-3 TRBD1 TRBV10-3 TGTGCCATCAGTGAGACAGGGGCTAGCACAGATACGCAGTATTTT CAISETGASTDTQYF
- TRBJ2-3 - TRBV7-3 TGTGCCAGCAGCTTAATCGGGGGCACAGATACGCAGTATTTT CASSLIGGTDTQYF
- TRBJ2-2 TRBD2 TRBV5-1 TGCGCCAGCAGCTTGGACGGGAGGGAGTCCGGGGAGCTGTTTTTT CASSLDGRESGELFF
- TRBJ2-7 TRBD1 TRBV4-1 TGCGCCAGCAGGTTTACAGGGGGCGAGCAGTACTTC CASRFTGGEQYF
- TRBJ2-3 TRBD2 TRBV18 TGTGCCAGCTCACCAGGGACTAGCGGGCTTGGCACAGATACGCAGTATTTT CASSPGTSGLGTDTQYF
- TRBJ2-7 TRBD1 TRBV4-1 TGCGCCAGCCGCCAAGGGGACAGGGAACGGTACGAGCAGTACTTC CASRQGDRERYEQYF
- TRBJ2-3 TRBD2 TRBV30 TGTGCCTGGACCGTTAGTCCTTTTCTCGGACTAGCGGGAGTAATTCCAGATACGCAGTATTTT CAWTVSPFLGLAGVIPDTQYF
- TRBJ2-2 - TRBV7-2 TGTGCCAGCAGCTCCCAGAGGACCGGGGAGCTGTTTTTT CASSSQRTGELFF
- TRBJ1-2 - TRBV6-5 TGTGCCAGCAGTCGAACACCTTTAACTACCTACACCTTC CASSRTPLTTYTF
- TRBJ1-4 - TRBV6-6 TGTGCCAGCAGTTACTCGACACAGGGAGATGAAAAACTGTTTTTT CASSYSTQGDEKLFF
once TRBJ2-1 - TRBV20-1 TGCAGTGCAGCGGATTACAATGAGCAGTTCTTC CSAADYNEQFF
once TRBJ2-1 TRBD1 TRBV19 TGTGCCAGTAGTATTCGGGGACAGGGCCACAATGAGCAGTTCTTC CASSIRGQGHNEQFF
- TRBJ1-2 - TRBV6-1 TGTGCCAGCAGTGATGGGGGGGGAGCTGGCTACACCTTC CASSDGGGAGYTF
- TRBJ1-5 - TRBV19 TGTGCCAGTAAGGCGGGGGGTAATCAGCCCCAGCATTTT CASKAGGNQPQHF